Listed below are T cell receptor beta chains from one sample, sequenced in a study of shared clonotypes between healthy human individuals. The repertoire was sequenced with immunoSEQ multiplex PCR; TCRdb's copy has only in-frame clones and lacks some. The sample lists 1.5 million to 2.5 million clones, about 94% occurring once. Input material: naive CD8+ T cells sorted from blood. These receptors all stem from a man between 18 and 35 years old in good health. CDR3s include the opening cysteine and the closing phenylalanine or tryptophan. A D gene is named only where the DNA matches it firmly. Clone size is shown for a subset of rows, as once, few, many or a class of expanded clone.

J gene	D gene	V gene	CDR3 length	clone size	CDR3 protein	CDR3 DNA
TRBJ2-7	TRBD2	TRBV2	13	NA	CASMGRELYEQYF	TGTGCCAGCATGGGGCGGGAGCTCTACGAGCAGTACTTC
TRBJ1-1	TRBD1	TRBV11-2	15	NA	CASSFPTGGFSEAFF	TGTGCCAGCAGCTTTCCGACAGGGGGCTTCTCTGAAGCTTTCTTT
TRBJ2-3	NA	TRBV5-1	18	NA	CASSLIISDSGFTDTQYF	TGCGCCAGCAGCTTGATAATCTCTGATAGCGGCTTCACAGATACGCAGTATTTT
TRBJ2-1	TRBD2	TRBV7-9	15	NA	CASSSLEREDNEQFF	TGTGCCAGCAGCTCCTTGGAGCGGGAGGACAATGAGCAGTTCTTC
TRBJ2-7	TRBD2	TRBV5-4	13	NA	CASSFSGSNEQYF	TGTGCCAGCAGCTTTAGCGGGAGTAACGAGCAGTACTTC
TRBJ2-3	TRBD1	TRBV10-1	13	NA	CASSESGTGMKYF	TGCGCCAGCAGTGAGTCCGGGACAGGGATGAAGTATTTT
TRBJ2-1	TRBD2	TRBV11-3	16	NA	CASSLFGTSDYNEQFF	TGTGCCAGCAGCTTGTTCGGGACTAGCGACTACAATGAGCAGTTCTTC
TRBJ2-7	TRBD2	TRBV19	14	NA	CASSIGGSPYEQYF	TGTGCCAGTAGTATCGGCGGGAGCCCCTACGAGCAGTACTTC
TRBJ2-1	TRBD2	TRBV11-2	18	NA	CASSLSFWREGVHNEQFF	TGTGCCAGCAGCTTATCATTCTGGCGGGAGGGGGTCCACAATGAGCAGTTCTTC
TRBJ1-1	NA	TRBV9	13	few	CASSVGMNTEAFF	TGTGCCAGCAGCGTAGGGATGAACACTGAAGCTTTCTTT
TRBJ1-2	TRBD1	TRBV7-9	15	NA	CASSYQQGTIYGYTF	TGTGCCAGCAGTTACCAACAGGGGACGATCTATGGCTACACCTTC
TRBJ2-1	NA	TRBV30	14	NA	CAWSVSASANEQFF	TGTGCCTGGAGTGTTTCGGCTAGCGCAAATGAGCAGTTCTTC
TRBJ2-7	TRBD2	TRBV5-1	17	NA	CASSLSAVAGGTYEQYF	TGCGCCAGCAGCCTTTCCGCGGTGGCGGGAGGGACCTACGAGCAGTACTTC
TRBJ2-1	NA	TRBV11-2	11	few	CASSGGNEQFF	TGTGCCAGCAGCGGGGGGAATGAGCAGTTCTTC
TRBJ2-7	TRBD2	TRBV5-1	15	once	CASSGGTSGAYEQYF	TGCGCCAGCAGCGGAGGGACTAGCGGGGCCTACGAGCAGTACTTC
TRBJ2-2	NA	TRBV30	15	NA	CAWSVGSINTGELFF	TGTGCCTGGAGTGTAGGGAGTATAAACACCGGGGAGCTGTTTTTT
TRBJ1-1	NA	TRBV7-9	11	NA	CASSLTTEAFF	TGTGCCAGCAGCTTGACGACTGAAGCTTTCTTT
TRBJ2-3	TRBD2	TRBV5-1	16	NA	CASSIDPRGGLDTQYF	TGCGCCAGCAGCATAGACCCCCGCGGGGGTCTGGATACGCAGTATTTT
TRBJ1-2	TRBD1	TRBV5-4	13	once	CASSQETGYGYTF	TGTGCCAGCAGCCAAGAGACAGGGTATGGCTACACCTTC
TRBJ2-1	NA	TRBV7-8	15	NA	CASRTLAGAYNEQFF	TGTGCCAGCAGGACCCTGGCGGGTGCCTACAATGAGCAGTTCTTC
TRBJ2-1	NA	TRBV27	15	NA	CASKLSVGASDEQFF	TGTGCCAGCAAATTATCAGTGGGAGCCTCGGATGAGCAGTTCTTC
TRBJ1-1	NA	TRBV7-9	15	NA	CASSLGQGLLSEAFF	TGTGCCAGCAGCTTGGGGCAGGGCCTTTTATCTGAAGCTTTCTTT
TRBJ1-6	NA	TRBV5-1	17	NA	CASSERQLGAYNSPLHF	TGCGCCAGCAGCGAAAGACAGTTGGGGGCCTATAATTCACCCCTCCACTTT
TRBJ2-2	NA	TRBV6-1	17	NA	CASSVWMTRQNTGELFF	TGTGCCAGCAGTGTTTGGATGACTCGACAGAACACCGGGGAGCTGTTTTTT
TRBJ1-5	NA	TRBV27	14	NA	CASTPGGGDQPQHF	TGTGCCAGCACTCCCGGGGGAGGGGATCAGCCCCAGCATTTT
TRBJ1-2	NA	TRBV5-4	12	NA	CASSLAMYGYTF	TGTGCCAGCAGCTTGGCCATGTATGGCTACACCTTC
TRBJ2-1	TRBD1	TRBV5-5	15	once	CASSLAGGAYNEQFF	TGTGCCAGCAGCTTGGCAGGGGGCGCCTACAATGAGCAGTTCTTC
TRBJ2-3	NA	TRBV9	19	NA	CASSVDGTGGFPFTDTQYF	TGTGCCAGCAGCGTGGATGGAACAGGAGGGTTCCCTTTTACAGATACGCAGTATTTT
TRBJ2-3	NA	TRBV4-2	15	NA	CASSQDVSFTDTQYF	TGTGCCAGCAGCCAAGATGTATCCTTCACAGATACGCAGTATTTT
TRBJ1-2	TRBD1	TRBV30	15	NA	CAWSPTGVEGYGYTF	TGTGCCTGGAGTCCGACAGGGGTGGAAGGCTATGGCTACACCTTC
TRBJ2-3	TRBD2	TRBV7-6	16	NA	CASSLDRAGRTDTQYF	TGTGCCAGCAGCTTAGACCGAGCGGGAAGGACAGATACGCAGTATTTT
TRBJ2-1	NA	TRBV30	13	NA	CAWSVRDRDEQFF	TGTGCCTGGAGTGTAAGGGATAGGGATGAGCAGTTCTTC
TRBJ1-4	NA	TRBV27	14	NA	CASSYGSGEGKLFF	TGTGCCAGCAGTTATGGGTCGGGAGAGGGAAAACTGTTTTTT
TRBJ2-5	NA	TRBV7-8	17	NA	CASSLEGPGWRGETQYF	TGTGCCAGCAGCTTAGAGGGTCCGGGCTGGAGAGGAGAGACCCAGTACTTC
TRBJ2-7	NA	TRBV27	11	few	CASSEGYEQYF	TGTGCCAGCAGTGAGGGGTACGAGCAGTACTTC
TRBJ2-7	NA	TRBV12-2	17	NA	CASRLADLPSEPYEQYF	TGTGCAAGTCGCTTAGCTGACCTCCCTAGCGAACCCTACGAGCAGTACTTC
TRBJ2-7	NA	TRBV27	13	once	CASSPSGGHEQYF	TGTGCCAGCAGTCCATCGGGGGGCCACGAGCAGTACTTC
TRBJ2-5	NA	TRBV7-7	16	few	CASSLSRAETQETQYF	TGTGCTAGCAGTCTATCTAGGGCGGAAACCCAAGAGACCCAGTACTTC
TRBJ1-2	NA	TRBV30	13	NA	CAWRFSLNEGYTF	TGTGCCTGGAGATTCAGCCTAAACGAAGGCTACACCTTC
TRBJ2-2	TRBD2	TRBV7-9	18	once	CASSSLIAGGPYTGELFF	TGTGCCAGCAGCTCTCTAATAGCGGGGGGCCCGTATACCGGGGAGCTGTTTTTT
TRBJ2-7	NA	TRBV13	13	once	CASRTGGTYEQYF	TGTGCCAGCAGAACAGGTGGAACCTACGAGCAGTACTTC